The present entry profiles one TCR beta chain with its context. Its target is not known. TCR beta CDR3 regions were amplified from RNA transcripts. The first round was an RT-PCR with HTBI primers, and the second round was a multiplex PCR. TCRdb processed the multiplex PCR reads anew with MiXCR; each CDR3 protein has one entry. The sample lists 300,000 to 450,000 distinct CDR3 sequences, 15% to 20% occurring once. The data were obtained in a study of Graves' ophthalmopathy and Graves' hyperthyroidism. The study's findings and limits: A model of 13 signatures distinguished ophthalmopathy from stable hyperthyroidism at approximately 90% sensitivity and roughly 80% specificity.

Trimming removed 3 bases at V and 3 bases at J, with 12 bases between. Germline CDR1 reads SGHVS; CDR2 reads FQNEAQ. The CDR3 totals 14 residues. Over 18 months of follow-up, stable hyperthyroidism required that no ophthalmopathy appear. It was from more than 9 ml of fresh peripheral blood that the PBMCs came. The rearrangement links TRBV7-8 to TRBJ2-7; no definite D call. Sequenced sample: peripheral blood. The TCR sequence derives from an adult woman with stable Graves' hyperthyroidism. CDR3 DNA: TGTGCCAGCAGCTTGCTTAGGACGCTCTACGAGCAGTACTTC. Translated, it gives CASSLLRTLYEQYF.